Presented here are 22 T cell receptor beta chains from one specimen sequenced in a study of cytomegalovirus exposure and HLA in healthy donors. Produced via immunoSEQ multiplex PCR; TCRdb's table is partial and in-frame only. The sample consists of approximately 200,000 clones, about 93% of them appearing once. The sample was PBMCs. Receptor source: a woman between 18 and 29 years old in good health and CMV-seronegative.

V gene TRBV9 combines with J gene TRBJ1-5, with D perhaps matching TRBD1 (6 bases). The CDR3 sequence is 15 residues long. CDR1 is SGDLS, CDR2 YYNGEE, per germline. V was clipped by 3 bases and J by 7 bases, with 17 bases between them. The CDR3 protein is CASSAEGGGGQPQHF. The CDR3 DNA is TGTGCCAGCAGCGCCGAAGGTGGGGGCGGGCAGCCCCAGCATTTT.

The rearrangement joins TRBV10-2 to TRBJ1-3; 7 nucleotides match TRBD1. V lost 5 bases to trimming and J lost 1 base; unmatched junction nucleotides: 5. The CDR3 loop spans 15 amino acids. Germline V lookup: CDR1 WSHSY, CDR2 SAAADI. The CDR3 DNA reads TGCGCCAGCAGTAAACAGGGGAATTCTGGAAACACCATATATTTT. Protein product: CASSKQGNSGNTIYF.

CDR3 in DNA: TGTGCCAGCAGTTTTCGCAGGGGGTATGGCTACACCTTC. This encodes CASSFRRGYGYTF. The chain uses TRBV27 and TRBJ1-2; 7 bases agree with TRBD1. Germline CDR1 and CDR2: MNHEY and SMNVEV (reference sequence). The V and J ends lost 3 bases and 5 bases, in that order; junction bases with no gene match: 3. The CDR3 runs to 13 residues.

The chain uses TRBV5-6 and TRBJ1-5; 8 bases fit TRBD1. CDR1 SGHDT and CDR2 YYEEEE come from the germline V gene. The CDR3 length is 16 residues. V dropped 2 bases and J dropped 5; count of bases not matched to a gene: 9. In DNA, the CDR3 is TGTGCCAGCAGCTTTCAGGGGGCGCGACGGGATCAGCCCCAGCATTTT. Residues: CASSFQGARRDQPQHF.

This chain uses TRBV20-1 with TRBJ1-1; weak D call: TRBD1 (6 bases). Germline CDR1 reads DFQATT; CDR2 reads SNEGSKA (reference sequence). The CDR3 sequence is 11 residues long. The CDR3 bases are TGCAGGGTCAGCAGGGGAACTGAAGCTTTCTTT. Its protein is CRVSRGTEAFF.

Only one count was recorded for this clone. V gene TRBV10-3 combines with J gene TRBJ1-5; TRBD1 aligns across 8 bases. The CDR3 length is 14 residues. Germline V gene lookup returns CDR1 ENHRY and CDR2 SYGVKD. The junction had 9 bases not matched to a gene; V was cut back by 10 bases and J by 4 bases. The CDR3 protein is CATRTGWRNQPQHF. The CDR3 bases are TGTGCCACCCGGACAGGGTGGCGGAATCAGCCCCAGCATTTT.

This clone was seen just once. This chain uses TRBV9 with TRBJ2-6, with D unresolved. Per the germline V gene, CDR1 is SGDLS and CDR2 is YYNGEE. V was clipped by 1 base and J by 0 bases, with 2 bases between them. This CDR3 has 14 residues. The CDR3 DNA follows: TGTGCCAGCAGCGTACGCTCTGGGGCCAACGTCCTGACTTTC. Its translation: CASSVRSGANVLTF.

This clone was detected once. As DNA, the CDR3 is TGTGCCAGCAGTTCACAACTAGGGCTAGCCAAAAACATTCAGTACTTC. It encodes CASSSQLGLAKNIQYF. The rearrangement uses TRBV27 and TRBJ2-4, with TRBD2 as a possible D gene (5 bases). V lost 4 bases and J lost 0, with 13 bases in between. The germline V gene encodes CDR1 MNHEY and CDR2 SMNVEV (reference sequence). CDR3 size: 16 residues.

The rearrangement joins TRBV4-2 to TRBJ2-3, with 7 bases fitting TRBD2. From germline, CDR1 is LGHNA and CDR2 YNFKEQ. This CDR3 has 16 residues. With 2 bases clipped from V and 11 bases from J, the junction kept 16 bases outside the gene matches. The CDR3 DNA reads TGTGCCAGCAGCCAACCCCAGGACTATAGGCTAGCGGAGCAGTATTTT. This translates into CASSQPQDYRLAEQYF.

The genes are TRBV6-6 and TRBJ2-7, with D possibly matching TRBD2 (5 bases). CDR1 and CDR2 from the germline V gene are MNHNY and SVGAGI (reference sequence). V was pared by 5 bases and J by 3 bases, with 14 bases between. The CDR3 is 14 residues long. CDR3 loop: CASSTLTRDYEQYF. As DNA, the CDR3 is TGTGCCAGCAGTACCCTCACCCGGGACTACGAGCAGTACTTC.

The CDR3: CASAARGGYEQYF. The CDR3 nucleotides are TGTGCCAGCGCCGCGCGGGGGGGCTACGAGCAGTACTTC. V usage is TRBV27 and J usage is TRBJ2-7, with TRBD2 matching 9 bases. The length of the CDR3 is 13 residues. Trimming removed 8 bases from V and 3 bases from J; junction bases left unmatched: 5. Per germline, CDR1 MNHEY and CDR2 SMNVEV (reference sequence).

The genes are TRBV6-5 and TRBJ2-7; perhaps TRBD2 as D (6 bases). The CDR3 is 15 residues long. Between the trimmed V and J ends, which lost 6 bases and 7 bases, there was a span of 22 bases. Germline CDR1 and CDR2: MNHEY and SVGAGI. The CDR3 bases are TGTGCCAGCAGACCGGGACTGGGGGGATCATGGGAGCAGTACTTC. It translates to CASRPGLGGSWEQYF.

This rearrangement joins TRBV6-5 to TRBJ1-1, with 8 bases identical to TRBD1. This CDR3 spans 15 amino acids. The V segment lost 5 bases and the J segment 1 base; nucleotides outside the gene matches: 6. Germline CDR1 is MNHEY and CDR2 is SVGAGI. CDR3 region: CASSVDRGRNTEAFF. The CDR3 DNA reads as TGTGCCAGCAGTGTCGACAGGGGAAGGAACACTGAAGCTTTCTTT.

The chain employs TRBV2 and TRBJ2-1; possible D gene TRBD2, 6 bases. Germline CDR1 and CDR2: SNHLY and FYNNEI. The CDR3 sequence is 15 residues long. Trimming stripped 4 bases from V and 4 bases from J, with 14 bases between. CDR3 sequence: CASSVGGMAYNEQFF. For the CDR3, the DNA is TGTGCCAGCAGTGTCGGCGGGATGGCATACAATGAGCAGTTCTTC.

This chain connects TRBV19 to TRBJ2-7; 9 bases agree with TRBD1. CDR1 and CDR2 from the germline V gene are LNHDA and SQIVND (reference sequence). J was trimmed by 4 bases and V by 6 bases; bases with no gene match: 7. This CDR3 region has 14 residues. DNA for the CDR3: TGTGCCAGTAGCCCGGGGACAGGGTGGTACGAGCAGTACTTC. It is translated as CASSPGTGWYEQYF. Together with reference TRBV19 and TRBJ2-7, the CDR3 gives the full variable domain: DGGITQSPKYLFRKEGQNVTLSCEQNLNHDAMYWYRQDPGQGLRLIYYSQIVNDFQKGDIAEGYSVSREKKESFPLTVTSAQKNPTAFYLCASSPGTGWYEQYFGPGTRLTVT.

This chain joins TRBV2 and TRBJ2-1, with D maybe TRBD1 (5 bases). There are 11 residues in the CDR3. Germline assignment: CDR1 SNHLY and CDR2 FYNNEI. V was clipped by 8 bases and J by 8 bases, with 10 bases between them. DNA of the CDR3: TGTGCCAGCTTGGGGCGGTATGAGCAGTTCTTC. Its translation: CASLGRYEQFF.

V gene TRBV19 combines with J gene TRBJ1-1, with D possibly matching TRBD1 (6 bases). The V and J ends lost 11 bases and 5 bases respectively, with 12 bases between them. The CDR3 length is 11 residues. Germline V CDR1 and CDR2: LNHDA, SQIVND (reference sequence). Here the CDR3 reads CAATTGTEAFF. The DNA for the CDR3 is TGTGCCGCCACGACAGGTACTGAAGCTTTCTTT.

The chain uses TRBV27 and TRBJ2-1, with 7 bases aligning to TRBD2. Trimming took 0 bases from V and 10 from J; bases not matched to a gene: 12. CDR1 and CDR2 (germline): MNHEY, SMNVEV (reference sequence). The CDR3 covers 16 residues. CDR3 DNA sequence: TGTGCCAGCAGTTTATCAGCCCCCGGGTCCGGGGGGGAGCAGTTCTTC. It encodes CASSLSAPGSGGEQFF.

V is TRBV27 and J is TRBJ2-7; 9 nucleotides agree with TRBD2. The germline gives CDR1 MNHEY, CDR2 SMNVEV (reference sequence). V trimming: 5 bases; J trimming: 3 bases; junction bases outside the gene matches: 11. The CDR3 consists of 16 residues. CDR3 in amino acids: CASSANPGTSSYEQYF. Written as DNA, the CDR3 is TGTGCCAGCAGTGCCAACCCCGGGACTAGCAGCTACGAGCAGTACTTC.

CDR3 loop: CASSSLAGRGGELFF. The CDR3, as DNA: TGTGCCAGCAGTTCCCTAGCGGGAAGGGGCGGGGAGCTGTTTTTT. The chain carries TRBV6-1 and TRBJ2-2; 9 bases are shared with TRBD2. Germline lookup yields CDR1 MNHNS and CDR2 SASEGT. The CDR3 contains 15 residues. V lost 5 bases to trimming and J lost 7 bases; unmatched junction nucleotides: 8.

This clone came up a few times. The J gene is TRBJ1-2, the V gene TRBV7-9; TRBD1 might be the D (6 bases). Germline values: CDR1 SEHNR, CDR2 FQNEAQ (reference sequence). The CDR3 contains 14 residues. Trimming stripped 1 base from V and 7 bases from J, with 13 bases between. CDR3 in amino acids: CASSLGSGVPGYTF. The CDR3 bases are TGTGCCAGCAGCTTAGGGTCAGGGGTACCTGGCTACACCTTC.

The rearrangement links TRBV4-1 to TRBJ1-2; the D gene is possibly TRBD1 (5 bases). The CDR3 is 15 residues long. CDR1 is MGHRA, CDR2 YSYEKL, per germline. V was shortened by 2 bases and J by 3 bases, with 13 bases between the two germline ends. The CDR3 loop reads CASSQLVRAHYGYTF. The CDR3 nucleotides are TGCGCCAGCAGCCAATTAGTCAGGGCGCACTATGGCTACACCTTC.